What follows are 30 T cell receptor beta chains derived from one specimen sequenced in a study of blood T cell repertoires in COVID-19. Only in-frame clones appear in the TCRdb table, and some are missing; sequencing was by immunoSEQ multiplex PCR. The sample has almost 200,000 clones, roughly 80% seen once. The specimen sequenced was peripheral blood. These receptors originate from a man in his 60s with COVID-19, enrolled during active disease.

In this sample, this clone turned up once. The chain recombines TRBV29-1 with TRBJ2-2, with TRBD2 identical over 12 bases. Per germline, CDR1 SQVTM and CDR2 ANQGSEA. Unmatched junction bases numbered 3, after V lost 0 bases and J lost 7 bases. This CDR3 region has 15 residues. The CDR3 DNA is TGCAGCGTTGAAGATCGACTAGCGGGAGTCGGGGAGCTGTTTTTT. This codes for CSVEDRLAGVGELFF.

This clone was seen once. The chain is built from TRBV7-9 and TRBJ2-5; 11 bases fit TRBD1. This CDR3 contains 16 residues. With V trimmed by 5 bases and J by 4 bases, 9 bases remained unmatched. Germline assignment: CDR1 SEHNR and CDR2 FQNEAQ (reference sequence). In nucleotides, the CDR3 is TGTGCCAGCAGCCCGAGGGACAGGGGGAGGTTAGAGACCCAGTACTTC. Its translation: CASSPRDRGRLETQYF. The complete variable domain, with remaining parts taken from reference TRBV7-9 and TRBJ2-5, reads DTGVSQNPRHKITKRGQNVTFRCDPISEHNRLYWYRQTLGQGPEFLTYFQNEAQLEKSRLLSDRFSAERPKGSFSTLEIQRTEQGDSAMYLCASSPRDRGRLETQYFGPGTRLLVL.

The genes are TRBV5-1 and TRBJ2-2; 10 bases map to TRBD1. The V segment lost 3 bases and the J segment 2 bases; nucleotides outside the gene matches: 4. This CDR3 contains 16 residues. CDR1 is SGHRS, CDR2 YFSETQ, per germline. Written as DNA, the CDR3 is TGCGCCAGCAGCTGGCGGACAGGGGGAAACACCGGGGAGCTGTTTTTT. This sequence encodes CASSWRTGGNTGELFF. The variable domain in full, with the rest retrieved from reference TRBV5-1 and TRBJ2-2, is KAGVTQTPRYLIKTRGQQVTLSCSPISGHRSVSWYQQTPGQGLQFLFEYFSETQRNKGNFPGRFSGRQFSNSRSEMNVSTLELGDSALYLCASSWRTGGNTGELFFGEGSRLTVL.

This CDR3 is CASSEFGGSSSYNEQFF. In DNA form, the CDR3 reads TGTGCCAGCAGTGAATTCGGGGGTTCTAGCTCCTACAATGAGCAGTTCTTC. This chain connects TRBV6-1 to TRBJ2-1; D is possibly TRBD2 (6 bases). CDR3 length equals 17 residues. Trimming left V 2 bases short and J 0 bases short, with 14 bases between. Germline CDR1 reads MNHNS; CDR2 reads SASEGT.

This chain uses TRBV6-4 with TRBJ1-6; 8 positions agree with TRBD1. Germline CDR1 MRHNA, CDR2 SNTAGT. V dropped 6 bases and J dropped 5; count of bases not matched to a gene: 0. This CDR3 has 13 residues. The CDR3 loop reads CASRQGDNSPLHF. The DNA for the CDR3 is TGTGCCAGCAGACAGGGGGATAATTCACCCCTCCACTTT.

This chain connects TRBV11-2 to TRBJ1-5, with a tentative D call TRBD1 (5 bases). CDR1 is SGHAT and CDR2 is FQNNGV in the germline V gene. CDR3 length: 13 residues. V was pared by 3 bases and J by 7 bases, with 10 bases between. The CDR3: CASSFQGEQPQHF. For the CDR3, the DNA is TGTGCCAGCAGCTTCCAGGGTGAGCAGCCCCAGCATTTT.

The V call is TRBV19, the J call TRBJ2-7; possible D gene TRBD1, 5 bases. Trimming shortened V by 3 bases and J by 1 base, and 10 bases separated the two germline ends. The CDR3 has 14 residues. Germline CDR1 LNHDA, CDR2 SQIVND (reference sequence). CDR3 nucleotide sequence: TGTGCCAGTAGTATTTCGGACACATCCTACGAGCAGTACTTC. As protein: CASSISDTSYEQYF.

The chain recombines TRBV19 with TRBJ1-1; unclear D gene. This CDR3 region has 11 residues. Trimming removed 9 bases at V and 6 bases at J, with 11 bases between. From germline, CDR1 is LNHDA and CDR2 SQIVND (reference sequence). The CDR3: CARNLRAEAFF. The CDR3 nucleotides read TGTGCCAGGAATTTGAGGGCTGAAGCTTTCTTT.

The CDR3 sequence: CAISDRGANYGYTF. The DNA of the CDR3 is TGTGCCATCAGTGATCGAGGAGCTAACTATGGCTACACCTTC. V and J are TRBV10-3 and TRBJ1-2; D is undetermined. The germline gives CDR1 ENHRY, CDR2 SYGVKD. The CDR3 is 14 residues long. V gave up 3 bases and J gave up 0 bases, with 8 bases separating them.

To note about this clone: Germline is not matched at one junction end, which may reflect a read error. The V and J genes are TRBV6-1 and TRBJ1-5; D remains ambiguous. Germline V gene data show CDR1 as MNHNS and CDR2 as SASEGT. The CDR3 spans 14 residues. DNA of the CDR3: TGTGCCAGCAGTGAGTCTGGGGAGAGTCAGCCCCGGCATTTT. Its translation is CASSESGESQPRHF.

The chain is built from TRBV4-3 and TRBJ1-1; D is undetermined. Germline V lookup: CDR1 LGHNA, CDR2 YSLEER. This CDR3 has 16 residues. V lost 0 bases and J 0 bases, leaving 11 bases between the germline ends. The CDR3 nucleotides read TGCGCCAGCAGCCAAGATCGGTCCGACATGAACACTGAAGCTTTCTTT. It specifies CASSQDRSDMNTEAFF.

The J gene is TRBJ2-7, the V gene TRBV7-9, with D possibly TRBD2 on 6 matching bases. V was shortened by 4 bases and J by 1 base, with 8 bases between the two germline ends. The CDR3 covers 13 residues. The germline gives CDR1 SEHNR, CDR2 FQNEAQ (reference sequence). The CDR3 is CASSSGTSYEQYF. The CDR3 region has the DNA TGTGCCAGCAGCTCCGGGACTTCCTACGAGCAGTACTTC.

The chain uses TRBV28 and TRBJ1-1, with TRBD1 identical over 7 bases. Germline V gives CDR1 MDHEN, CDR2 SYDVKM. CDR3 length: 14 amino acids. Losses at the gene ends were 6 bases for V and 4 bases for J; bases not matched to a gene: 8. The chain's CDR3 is CASRPTGIITEAFF. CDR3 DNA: TGTGCCAGCAGGCCGACAGGGATTATCACTGAAGCTTTCTTT.

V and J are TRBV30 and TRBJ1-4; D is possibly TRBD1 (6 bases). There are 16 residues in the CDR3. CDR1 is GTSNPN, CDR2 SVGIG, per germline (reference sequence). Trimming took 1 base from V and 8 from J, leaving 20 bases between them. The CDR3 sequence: CAWSAQVRDIREKLFF. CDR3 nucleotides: TGTGCCTGGAGTGCTCAGGTTCGGGACATCCGAGAAAAACTGTTTTTT.

The CDR3 DNA is TGTGCCTGGAGTGTACGGTCGGTCGGGGGACAGGGGGGGAATCAGCCCCAGCATTTT. As protein: CAWSVRSVGGQGGNQPQHF. The chain uses TRBV30 and TRBJ1-5, with 11 bases that match TRBD1. V shed 0 bases, J shed 4 bases, and the junction held 14 bases outside the gene matches. In germline, CDR1 is GTSNPN, CDR2 SVGIG (reference sequence). This CDR3 is built from 19 residues.

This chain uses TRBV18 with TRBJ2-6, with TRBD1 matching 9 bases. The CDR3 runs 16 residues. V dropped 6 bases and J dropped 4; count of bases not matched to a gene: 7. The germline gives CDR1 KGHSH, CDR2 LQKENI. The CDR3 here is CASSAGQGTGANVLTF. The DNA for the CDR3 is TGTGCCAGCTCCGCGGGACAGGGAACCGGGGCCAACGTCCTGACTTTC. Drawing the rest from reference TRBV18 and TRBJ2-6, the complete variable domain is NAGVMQNPRHLVRRRGQEARLRCSPMKGHSHVYWYRQLPEEGLKFMVYLQKENIIDESGMPKERFSAEFPKEGPSILRIQQVVRGDSAAYFCASSAGQGTGANVLTFGAGSRLTVL.

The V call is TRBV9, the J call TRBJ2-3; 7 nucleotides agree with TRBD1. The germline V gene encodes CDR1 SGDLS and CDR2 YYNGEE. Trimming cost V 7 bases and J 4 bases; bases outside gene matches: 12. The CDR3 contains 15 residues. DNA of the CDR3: TGTGCCAGCTCAAACGGACAGGTAGGGGCAGATACGCAGTATTTT. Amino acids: CASSNGQVGADTQYF.

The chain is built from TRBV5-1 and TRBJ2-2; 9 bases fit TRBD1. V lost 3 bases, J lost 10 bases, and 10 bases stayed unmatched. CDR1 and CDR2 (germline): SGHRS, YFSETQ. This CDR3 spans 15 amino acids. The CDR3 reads CASSSMGTGREELFF. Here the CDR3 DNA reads TGCGCCAGCAGCTCTATGGGGACAGGGCGGGAGGAGCTGTTTTTT.

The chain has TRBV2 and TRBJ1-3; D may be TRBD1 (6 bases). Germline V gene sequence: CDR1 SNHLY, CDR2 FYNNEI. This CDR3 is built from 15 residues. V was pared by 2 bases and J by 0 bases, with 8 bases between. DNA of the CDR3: TGTGCCAGCAGTGAAAACAGGGCCTCTGGAAACACCATATATTTT. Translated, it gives CASSENRASGNTIYF.

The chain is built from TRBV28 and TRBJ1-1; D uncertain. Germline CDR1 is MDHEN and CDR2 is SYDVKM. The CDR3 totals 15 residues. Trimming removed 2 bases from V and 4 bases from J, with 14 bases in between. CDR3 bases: TGTGCCAGCAGTTTAACGGGGTTGGGTACCACTGAAGCTTTCTTT. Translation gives CASSLTGLGTTEAFF.

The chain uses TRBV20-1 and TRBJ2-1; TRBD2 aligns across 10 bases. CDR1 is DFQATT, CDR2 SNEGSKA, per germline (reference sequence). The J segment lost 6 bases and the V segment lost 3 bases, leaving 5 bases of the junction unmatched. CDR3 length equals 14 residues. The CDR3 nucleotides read TGCAGTGCTAGTAGGCCTAGCGGGAGCAATGAGCAGTTCTTC. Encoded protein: CSASRPSGSNEQFF.

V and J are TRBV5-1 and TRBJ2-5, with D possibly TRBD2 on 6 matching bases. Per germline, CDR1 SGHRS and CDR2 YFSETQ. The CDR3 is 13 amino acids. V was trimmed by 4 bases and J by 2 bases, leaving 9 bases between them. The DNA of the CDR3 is TGCGCCAGCAGCGCGGGGAAGCAAGAGACCCAGTACTTC. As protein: CASSAGKQETQYF.

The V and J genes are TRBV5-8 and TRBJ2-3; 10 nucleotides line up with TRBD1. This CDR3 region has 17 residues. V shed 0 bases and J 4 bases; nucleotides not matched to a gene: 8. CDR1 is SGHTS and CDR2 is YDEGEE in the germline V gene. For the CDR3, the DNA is TGTGCCAGCAGCTTGGTCCTGACAGGGGGCGGGGCAGATACGCAGTATTTT. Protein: CASSLVLTGGGADTQYF.

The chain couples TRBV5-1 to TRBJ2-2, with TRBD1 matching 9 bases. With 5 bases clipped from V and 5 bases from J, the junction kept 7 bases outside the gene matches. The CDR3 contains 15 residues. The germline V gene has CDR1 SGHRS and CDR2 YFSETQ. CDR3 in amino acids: CASRMGQGGTGELFF. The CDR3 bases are TGCGCCAGCAGAATGGGACAGGGTGGTACCGGGGAGCTGTTTTTT.

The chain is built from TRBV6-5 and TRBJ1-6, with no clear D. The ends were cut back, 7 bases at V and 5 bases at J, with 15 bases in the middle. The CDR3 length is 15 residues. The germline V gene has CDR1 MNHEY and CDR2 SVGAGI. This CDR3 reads CASIERAHHNSPLHF. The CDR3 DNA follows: TGTGCCAGCATCGAGCGGGCCCACCATAATTCACCCCTCCACTTT.

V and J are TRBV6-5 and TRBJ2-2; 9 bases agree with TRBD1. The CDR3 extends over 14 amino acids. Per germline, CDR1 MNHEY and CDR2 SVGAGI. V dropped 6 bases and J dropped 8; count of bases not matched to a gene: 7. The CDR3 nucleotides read TGTGCCAGCAGAACCGGACAGGGGACGGGGGAGCTGTTTTTT. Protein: CASRTGQGTGELFF.

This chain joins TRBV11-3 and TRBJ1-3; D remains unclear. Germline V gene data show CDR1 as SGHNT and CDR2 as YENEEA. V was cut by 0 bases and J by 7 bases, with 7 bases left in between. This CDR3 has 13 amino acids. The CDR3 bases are TGTGCCAGCAGCTTAGACCTACAGAACACCATATATTTT. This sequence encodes CASSLDLQNTIYF.

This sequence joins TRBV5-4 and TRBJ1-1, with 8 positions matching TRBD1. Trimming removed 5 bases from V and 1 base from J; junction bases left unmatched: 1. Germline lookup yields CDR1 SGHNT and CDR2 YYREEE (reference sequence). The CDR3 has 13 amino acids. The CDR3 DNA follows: TGTGCCAGCAGGGGACAGGCGAACACTGAAGCTTTCTTT. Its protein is CASRGQANTEAFF.

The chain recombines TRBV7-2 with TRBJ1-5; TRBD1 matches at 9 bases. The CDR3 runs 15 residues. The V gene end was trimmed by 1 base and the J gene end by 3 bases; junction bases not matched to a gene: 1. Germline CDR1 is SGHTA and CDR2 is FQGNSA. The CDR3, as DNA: TGTGCCAGCAGCTTAGAACAGGGGGCCAATCAGCCCCAGCATTTT. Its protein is CASSLEQGANQPQHF. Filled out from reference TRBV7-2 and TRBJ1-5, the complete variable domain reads GAGVSQSPSNKVTEKGKDVELRCDPISGHTALYWYRQSLGQGLEFLIYFQGNSAPDKSGLPSDRFSAERTGGSVSTLTIQRTQQEDSAVYLCASSLEQGANQPQHFGDGTRLSIL.

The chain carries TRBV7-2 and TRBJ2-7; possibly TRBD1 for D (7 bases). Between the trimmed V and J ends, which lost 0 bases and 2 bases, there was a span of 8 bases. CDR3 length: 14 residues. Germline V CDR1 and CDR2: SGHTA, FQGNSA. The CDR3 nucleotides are TGTGCCAGCAGCTTAGCCAGGGGGGCCTACGAGCAGTACTTC. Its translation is CASSLARGAYEQYF. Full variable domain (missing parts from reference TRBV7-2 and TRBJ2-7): GAGVSQSPSNKVTEKGKDVELRCDPISGHTALYWYRQSLGQGLEFLIYFQGNSAPDKSGLPSDRFSAERTGGSVSTLTIQRTQQEDSAVYLCASSLARGAYEQYFGPGTRLTVT.